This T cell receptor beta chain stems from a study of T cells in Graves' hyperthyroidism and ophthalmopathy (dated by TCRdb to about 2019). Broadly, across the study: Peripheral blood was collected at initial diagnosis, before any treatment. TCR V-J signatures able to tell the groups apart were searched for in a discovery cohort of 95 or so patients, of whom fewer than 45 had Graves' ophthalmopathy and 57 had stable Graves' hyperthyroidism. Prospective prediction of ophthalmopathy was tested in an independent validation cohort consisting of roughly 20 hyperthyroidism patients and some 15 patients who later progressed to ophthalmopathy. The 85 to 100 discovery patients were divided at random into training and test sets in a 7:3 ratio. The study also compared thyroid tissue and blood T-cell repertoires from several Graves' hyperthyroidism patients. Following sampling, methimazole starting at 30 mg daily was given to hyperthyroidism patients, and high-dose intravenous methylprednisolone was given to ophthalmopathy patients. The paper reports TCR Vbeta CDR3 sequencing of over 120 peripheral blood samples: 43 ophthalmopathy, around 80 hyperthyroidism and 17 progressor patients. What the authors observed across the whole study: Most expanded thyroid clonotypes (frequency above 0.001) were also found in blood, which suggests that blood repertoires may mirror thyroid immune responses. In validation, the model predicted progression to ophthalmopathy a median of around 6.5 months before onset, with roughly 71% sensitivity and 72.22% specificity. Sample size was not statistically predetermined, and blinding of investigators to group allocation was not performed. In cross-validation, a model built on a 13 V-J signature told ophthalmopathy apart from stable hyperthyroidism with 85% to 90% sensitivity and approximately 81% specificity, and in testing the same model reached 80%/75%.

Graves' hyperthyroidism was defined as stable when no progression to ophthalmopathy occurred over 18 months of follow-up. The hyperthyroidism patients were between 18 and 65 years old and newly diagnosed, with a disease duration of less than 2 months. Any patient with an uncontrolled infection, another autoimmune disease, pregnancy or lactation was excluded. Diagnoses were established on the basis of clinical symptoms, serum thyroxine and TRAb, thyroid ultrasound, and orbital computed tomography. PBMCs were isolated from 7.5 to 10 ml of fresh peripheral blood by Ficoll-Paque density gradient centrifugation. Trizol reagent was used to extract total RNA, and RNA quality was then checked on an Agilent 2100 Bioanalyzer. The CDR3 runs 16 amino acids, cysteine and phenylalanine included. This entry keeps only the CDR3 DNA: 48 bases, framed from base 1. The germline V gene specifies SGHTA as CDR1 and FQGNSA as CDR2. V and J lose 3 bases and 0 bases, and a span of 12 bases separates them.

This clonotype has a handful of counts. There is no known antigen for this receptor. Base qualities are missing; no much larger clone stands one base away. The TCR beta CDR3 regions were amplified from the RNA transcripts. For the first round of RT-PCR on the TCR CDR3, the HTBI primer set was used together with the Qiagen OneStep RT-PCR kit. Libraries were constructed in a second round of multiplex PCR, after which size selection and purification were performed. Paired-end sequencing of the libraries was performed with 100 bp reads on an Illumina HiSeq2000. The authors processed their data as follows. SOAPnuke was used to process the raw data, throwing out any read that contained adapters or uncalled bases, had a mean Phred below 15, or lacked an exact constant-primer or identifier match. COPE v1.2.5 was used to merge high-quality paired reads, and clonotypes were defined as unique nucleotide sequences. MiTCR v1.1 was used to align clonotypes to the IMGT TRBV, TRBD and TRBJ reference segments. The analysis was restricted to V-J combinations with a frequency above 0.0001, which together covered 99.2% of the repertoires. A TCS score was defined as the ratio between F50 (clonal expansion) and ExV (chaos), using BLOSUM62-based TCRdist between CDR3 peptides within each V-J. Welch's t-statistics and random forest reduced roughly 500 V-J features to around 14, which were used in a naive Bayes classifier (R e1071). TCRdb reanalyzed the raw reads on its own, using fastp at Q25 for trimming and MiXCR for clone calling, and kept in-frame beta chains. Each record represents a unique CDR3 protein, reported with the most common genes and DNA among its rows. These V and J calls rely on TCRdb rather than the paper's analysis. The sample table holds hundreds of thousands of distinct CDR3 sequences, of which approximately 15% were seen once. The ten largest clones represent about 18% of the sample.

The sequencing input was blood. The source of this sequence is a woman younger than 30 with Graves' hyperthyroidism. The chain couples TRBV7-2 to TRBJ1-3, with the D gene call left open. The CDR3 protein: CASSLGPGSSGNTIYF. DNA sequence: TGTGCCAGCAGCTTGGGCCCGGGGTCCTCTGGAAACACCATATATTTT.